One and the same sample provided the 26 T cell receptor beta chains below, sequenced in a study of human T cells and chemical hapten exposure. Time point specified: patch test 3, about 24 weeks after DPC sensitization. The sample's treatment: therapeutic diphenylcyclopropenone sensitization with weekly scalp DPC. Using its own MiXCR run on the RACE reads, TCRdb lists one record per CDR3 protein. The sample carries 99,000 or so distinct CDR3 sequences, less than 45% recorded once. The source was whole blood, collected in connection with sensitization to the hapten diphenylcyclopropenone (DPC). The source is a middle-aged man with alopecia areata. Some clones in this sample may be carry-over from other donors' samples.

The V call is TRBV5-5, the J call TRBJ1-1; maybe TRBD1 (5 bases). CDR3 length: 11 amino acids. V shed 6 bases and J shed 8 bases, with 11 bases lying between them. Germline V gene lookup returns CDR1 SGHKS and CDR2 YYEKEE (reference sequence). For the CDR3, the DNA is TGTGCCAGCATCGATGGGACCGAAGCTTTCTTT. This translates into CASIDGTEAFF.

This chain connects TRBV10-2 to TRBJ1-1; 9 positions agree with TRBD1. The CDR3 runs 15 residues. Germline-derived CDR1 and CDR2 are WSHSY and SAAADI. J lost 3 bases, V lost 4 bases, and 6 bases had no gene match. In DNA form, the CDR3 reads TGCGCCAGCAGTGCTTCAACAGGGGGCTACACTGAAGCTTTCTTT. This gives the protein CASSASTGGYTEAFF.

The J gene is TRBJ2-7, the V gene TRBV5-6, with TRBD1 as a possible D gene (5 bases). V shed 2 bases and J shed 2 bases, with 17 bases lying between them. The CDR3 sequence is 16 residues long. Germline V gene data show CDR1 as SGHDT and CDR2 as YYEEEE. The CDR3 loop reads CASSFSLGTTAYEQYF. The CDR3 coding sequence is TGTGCCAGCAGCTTTTCTCTAGGAACGACAGCCTACGAGCAGTACTTC.

The chain is built from TRBV28 and TRBJ2-3; possible D gene TRBD1, 5 bases. V was clipped by 7 bases and J by 2 bases, with 19 bases between them. Germline V CDR1 and CDR2: MDHEN, SYDVKM. The CDR3 covers 16 residues. The chain's CDR3 is CASTLQGAGLTDTQYF. The CDR3 region has the DNA TGTGCCAGCACCCTACAAGGGGCAGGTCTCACAGATACGCAGTATTTT.

The chain links TRBV6-2 or TRBV6-3 to TRBJ2-7; a weak D match, TRBD1 (5 bases). V lost 0 bases and J lost 2, with 8 bases in between. This CDR3 spans 14 amino acids. CDR1 is MNHEY, CDR2 SVGEGT, per germline. The CDR3 sequence: CASSYSPGTYEQYV. CDR3 coding DNA: TGTGCCAGCAGTTACTCGCCAGGGACCTACGAGCAGTACGTC.

This clonotype was recorded a few times. CDR3: CASSLNRDHSTYNEQFF. The CDR3 bases are TGTGCCAGCAGCTTAAACAGGGATCATTCAACCTACAATGAGCAGTTCTTC. This chain uses TRBV13 with TRBJ2-1, with D maybe TRBD1 (6 bases). Trimming cost V 2 bases and J 2 bases, with 16 bases left between them. Germline CDR1 PRHDT, CDR2 FYEKMQ (reference sequence). The length of the CDR3 is 17 residues.

CDR3 nucleotide sequence: TGCAGCGTTGATGAGGGCACTGAAGCTTTCTTT. Protein: CSVDEGTEAFF. V and J are TRBV29-1 and TRBJ1-1; D is unresolved. Germline loops: CDR1 SQVTM, CDR2 ANQGSEA. V lost 3 bases and J 4 bases, leaving 6 bases between the germline ends. The CDR3 is 11 residues long. The variable domain in full, with the rest retrieved from reference TRBV29-1 and TRBJ1-1, is SAVISQKPSRDICQRGTSLTIQCQVDSQVTMMFWYRQQPGQSLTLIATANQGSEATYESGFVIDKFPISRPNLTFSTLTVSNMSPEDSSIYLCSVDEGTEAFFGQGTRLTVV.

At least ten counts were recorded for this clonotype. The V gene is TRBV7-9, the J gene TRBJ2-4, with 7 bases identical to TRBD1. Per the germline V gene, CDR1 is SEHNR and CDR2 is FQNEAQ (reference sequence). Germline trimming cut 1 base from V and 9 bases from J; bases unmatched to any gene: 3. This CDR3 is built from 13 residues. As DNA, the CDR3 is TGTGCCAGCAGCTTAGGGCAGGGGGTCATTCAGTACTTC. Its translation is CASSLGQGVIQYF. Drawing the rest from reference TRBV7-9 and TRBJ2-4, the complete variable domain is DTGVSQNPRHKITKRGQNVTFRCDPISEHNRLYWYRQTLGQGPEFLTYFQNEAQLEKSRLLSDRFSAERPKGSFSTLEIQRTEQGDSAMYLCASSLGQGVIQYFGAGTRLSVL.

The chain combines TRBV11-3 with TRBJ2-7; D call uncertain. The V gene's germline CDR1 is SGHNT and CDR2 YENEEA. Trimming shortened V by 5 bases and J by 6 bases, and 8 bases separated the two germline ends. CDR3 size: 11 residues. The CDR3 region is CASSRDSEQYF. In nucleotides, the CDR3 is TGTGCCAGCAGCAGAGACTCCGAGCAGTACTTC.

The chain employs TRBV12-3 or TRBV12-4 and TRBJ1-6, with 8 bases fitting TRBD1. The V segment lost 6 bases and the J segment 1 base; nucleotides outside the gene matches: 8. This CDR3 region has 17 residues. CDR3 protein: CASSLGQGASYNSPLHF. For the CDR3, the DNA is TGTGCCAGCAGCCTGGGGCAGGGGGCTTCCTATAATTCACCCCTCCACTTT.

The rearrangement uses TRBV20-1 and TRBJ2-7, with 8 bases lining up with TRBD2. The CDR3 has 15 amino acids. J lost 0 bases, V lost 2 bases, and 6 bases had no gene match. Germline CDR1 reads DFQATT; CDR2 reads SNEGSKA (reference sequence). CDR3 sequence (DNA): TGCAGTGCTAGACCCAGCGGGAGCCGCTCCTACGAGCAGTACGTC. Its protein is CSARPSGSRSYEQYV.

Here the CDR3 reads CAMGEGTGNYGYTF. In DNA, the CDR3 is TGTGCCATGGGTGAAGGCACGGGTAACTATGGCTACACCTTC. This chain joins TRBV10-3 and TRBJ1-2, with D unresolved. Germline V CDR1 and CDR2: ENHRY, SYGVKD. Trimming took off 9 bases at V and 1 base at J, with 15 bases between the two ends. The CDR3 length is 14 residues.

This clonotype was recorded a few times. The chain links TRBV7-2 to TRBJ2-4; 7 nucleotides agree with TRBD1. Germline V gene data show CDR1 as SGHTA and CDR2 as FQGNSA. Trimming cost V 5 bases and J 1 base; bases outside gene matches: 5. The CDR3 runs to 15 residues. The DNA for the CDR3 is TGTGCCAGCAGCGTTCTACAGGGGGCCAAAAACATTCAGTACTTC. Protein product: CASSVLQGAKNIQYF.

V is TRBV24-1 and J is TRBJ1-1; TRBD1 is a possible D gene (6 bases). The CDR3 totals 13 residues. Germline assignment: CDR1 KGHDR and CDR2 SFDVKD. The ends were cut back, 5 bases at V and 4 bases at J, with 10 bases in the middle. The CDR3 protein is CATSAQGITEAFF. CDR3 nucleotides: TGTGCCACCAGTGCTCAGGGGATCACTGAAGCTTTCTTT.

The chain employs TRBV7-9 and TRBJ2-2, with D perhaps TRBD1 (5 bases). V shed 5 bases and J shed 3 bases, with 16 bases lying between them. Germline-derived CDR1 and CDR2 are SEHNR and FQNEAQ (reference sequence). This CDR3 contains 16 residues. The CDR3 bases are TGTGCCAGCAGCCTACCGACAGAGCGCGACACCGGGGAGCTGTTTTTT. Protein: CASSLPTERDTGELFF.

This clonotype was detected only a few times. This chain uses TRBV9 with TRBJ2-1; the D call may be TRBD1 or TRBD2 (6 bases each). The V gene lost 0 bases and the J gene lost 8 bases, with 18 bases spanning the gap. This CDR3 is 16 amino acids long. The germline gives CDR1 SGDLS, CDR2 YYNGEE. DNA of the CDR3: TGTGCCAGCAGCGTAGAGGGGGGTCAACGCTGGGATGAGCAGTTCTTC. It specifies CASSVEGGQRWDEQFF.

This clonotype was detected a few times. Since a much larger clone is just one base distant, this may be a read error. The V and J genes are TRBV28 and TRBJ2-7; D possibly corresponds to TRBD2 (5 bases). The germline V gene encodes CDR1 MDHEN and CDR2 SYDVKM. The CDR3 runs to 12 residues. V was cut by 5 bases and J by 2 bases, with 7 bases left in between. The CDR3 here is CASSREPYEQYF. The CDR3 bases are TGTGCCAGCAGTAGGGAGCCCTACGAGCAGTACTTC.

The CDR3 DNA sequence: TGTGCCACCAGTGACCAACGTAATACGCAGTATTTT. It yields the protein CATSDQRNTQYF. This chain connects TRBV24-1 to TRBJ2-3; D is ambiguous. CDR1 is KGHDR, CDR2 SFDVKD, per germline. Trimming took off 4 bases at V and 7 bases at J, with 8 bases between the two ends. The CDR3 is 12 residues long.

The V gene is TRBV12-3 or TRBV12-4, the J gene TRBJ1-2; D is perhaps TRBD1 (5 bases). The CDR3 covers 14 residues. Between the trimmed V and J ends, which lost 0 bases and 7 bases, there was a span of 12 bases. The CDR3 is CASSLAGPGSGYTF. In DNA, the CDR3 is TGTGCCAGCAGTTTAGCCGGGCCAGGGAGTGGCTACACCTTC.

This clonotype showed up just a few times. The rearrangement uses TRBV7-3 and TRBJ1-1; D is possibly TRBD1 (5 bases). The V gene's germline CDR1 is SGHTA and CDR2 FQGTGA. Trimming took 0 bases from V and 0 from J, leaving 8 bases between them. The CDR3 covers 15 residues. The CDR3 DNA is TGTGCCAGCAGCTTAACGTGGGGGTTGAACACTGAAGCTTTCTTT. It is translated as CASSLTWGLNTEAFF.

The chain is built from TRBV6-2 or TRBV6-3 and TRBJ1-2, with a tentative D call TRBD1 (5 bases). Germline V lookup: CDR1 MNHEY, CDR2 SVGEGT. V lost 3 bases, J lost 8 bases, and 22 bases lay in between. The CDR3 sequence is 16 residues long. CDR3 sequence: CASSYAGRLISGGYTF. The DNA for the CDR3 is TGTGCCAGCAGTTATGCGGGACGGTTGATTTCTGGAGGCTACACCTTC.

The chain carries TRBV7-9 and TRBJ2-6; tentatively, D is TRBD1 (6 bases). The CDR3 extends over 12 amino acids. The germline CDR1 and CDR2 sequences are SEHNR and FQNEAQ (reference sequence). The V gene lost 10 bases and the J gene lost 17 bases, with 21 bases spanning the gap. The CDR3 protein is CANQLRQGPVTF. For the CDR3, the DNA is TGTGCCAACCAATTACGCCAGGGGCCAGTGACTTTC.

This chain links TRBV29-1 with TRBJ1-2, with D unresolved. Between the trimmed V and J ends, which lost 4 bases and 4 bases, there was a span of 13 bases. CDR3 length equals 13 residues. Germline V gene data show CDR1 as SQVTM and CDR2 as ANQGSEA. CDR3 coding DNA: TGCAGCGTTGTGTTCAGAAACCCCTATGGCTACACCTTC. Translated: CSVVFRNPYGYTF. The complete variable domain, with remaining parts taken from reference TRBV29-1 and TRBJ1-2, reads SAVISQKPSRDICQRGTSLTIQCQVDSQVTMMFWYRQQPGQSLTLIATANQGSEATYESGFVIDKFPISRPNLTFSTLTVSNMSPEDSSIYLCSVVFRNPYGYTFGSGTRLTVV.

The rearrangement joins TRBV11-2 to TRBJ1-4; 8 bases map to TRBD1. The CDR3 is 15 amino acids. J was trimmed by 8 bases and V by 3 bases; bases with no gene match: 8. Looked up from germline, CDR1 is SGHAT and CDR2 is FQNNGV. The CDR3 region is CASSFGQGLGEKLFF. DNA of the CDR3: TGTGCCAGCAGCTTCGGACAGGGTCTAGGGGAAAAACTGTTTTTT.

The chain is built from TRBV20-1 and TRBJ2-3; unclear D gene. CDR3 length: 13 residues. Trimming stripped 5 bases from V and 2 bases from J, with 11 bases between. CDR1 and CDR2 (germline): DFQATT, SNEGSKA (reference sequence). DNA of the CDR3: TGCAGTGCTTCACTGACCCACACAGATACGCAGTATTTT. Translation gives CSASLTHTDTQYF.

This clonotype was counted a few times. The rearrangement uses TRBV20-1 and TRBJ2-7; 9 bases are a match to TRBD1. The CDR3 loop spans 14 amino acids. V dropped 3 bases and J dropped 3; count of bases not matched to a gene: 6. Germline V lookup: CDR1 DFQATT, CDR2 SNEGSKA (reference sequence). CDR3 region: CSASRTGEVYEQYF. CDR3 in DNA: TGCAGTGCTAGCCGGACAGGGGAGGTCTACGAGCAGTACTTC.